One sample yielded the 14 T cell receptor beta chains listed below, sequenced in a study of blood T cells in healthy people across ages. It was with a sample-barcoded 5' primer and a J-beta primer mix that a second PCR of about 6 to 12 cycles was run. TCRdb reprocessed the 5' RACE reads with MiXCR, giving one entry per CDR3 protein. The repertoire holds more than 800,000 distinct CDR3 sequences, with more than 25% as singletons. The sample was blood. The receptors stem from a woman of 80 years or more in good health.

V is TRBV9 and J is TRBJ1-1, with TRBD1 identical over 7 bases. Germline V lookup: CDR1 SGDLS, CDR2 YYNGEE. J lost 8 bases, V lost 4 bases, and 11 bases had no gene match. The length of the CDR3 is 14 residues. The CDR3 DNA reads TGTGCCAGCAGCCTCCGGACAGGCGGGGGAGAAGCTTTCTTT. Residues: CASSLRTGGGEAFF.

There are a few counts of this clonotype. The chain uses TRBV5-1 and TRBJ1-1; D unresolved. Trimming took off 3 bases at V and 6 bases at J, with 15 bases between the two ends. The CDR3 has 14 amino acids. Germline V gene lookup returns CDR1 SGHRS and CDR2 YFSETQ. CDR3 amino acids: CASSSTRSGPEAFF. CDR3 nucleotides: TGCGCCAGCAGCTCCACTCGCTCGGGTCCTGAAGCTTTCTTT.

Worth noting for this clonotype: A read error may be the cause here, since a much bigger clone is one base away. V usage is TRBV6-6 and J usage is TRBJ1-1; D is undetermined. Trimming left V 2 bases short and J 1 base short, with 11 bases between. The CDR3 sequence is 15 residues long. Looked up from germline, CDR1 is MNHNY and CDR2 is SVGAGI (reference sequence). The CDR3 DNA follows: TGTGCCAGCAGTTACCCGCGGTCAGGGAACACTGAAGCTTTCTTT. It codes for CASSYPRSGNTEAFF.

Turning to this clonotype: This may be a read error, as it is one base from a much larger clone. The chain carries TRBV5-4 and TRBJ2-5; TRBD2 agrees at 11 bases. V shed 4 bases, J shed 11 bases, and the junction held 13 bases outside the gene matches. The CDR3 length is 15 residues. Germline-derived CDR1 and CDR2 are SGHNT and YYREEE (reference sequence). This CDR3 is CASSRSGGAVDEQYF. The DNA for the CDR3 is TGTGCCAGCAGCCGTAGCGGGGGGGCTGTCGATGAGCAGTACTTC.

This clonotype showed up many times. This chain joins TRBV6-5 and TRBJ1-2; perhaps TRBD1 as D (6 bases). V lost 2 bases to trimming and J lost 4 bases, with 23 bases between them. The CDR3 is 18 residues long. Germline V gene data show CDR1 as MNHEY and CDR2 as SVGAGI. The chain's CDR3 is CASSYGTLTGAGIYGYTF. In DNA form, the CDR3 reads TGTGCCAGCAGTTACGGGACACTCACCGGGGCGGGGATCTATGGCTACACCTTC.

This clonotype was counted many times. The V gene is TRBV29-1, the J gene TRBJ1-2; D may be TRBD1 (5 bases). The V gene lost 2 bases and the J gene lost 5 bases, with 12 bases spanning the gap. This CDR3 is built from 13 residues. Germline V gene sequence: CDR1 SQVTM, CDR2 ANQGSEA. The CDR3 region has the DNA TGCAGCGTTGAAAGCAGGGAGAGATATGGCTACACCTTC. It codes for CSVESRERYGYTF.

The chain uses TRBV20-1 and TRBJ1-4; TRBD1 might be the D (6 bases). The CDR3 totals 16 residues. Trimming took 0 bases from V and 7 from J, leaving 18 bases between them. Per germline, CDR1 DFQATT and CDR2 SNEGSKA (reference sequence). CDR3 nucleotides: TGCAGTGCTAGAGAGGCGTCCGGGGGCGTAGGTGAAAAACTGTTTTTT. Its protein is CSAREASGGVGEKLFF.

At least ten counts were recorded for this clonotype. J is TRBJ2-7 and V is TRBV6-2 or TRBV6-3; 11 bases align to TRBD2. The CDR3 is 14 residues long. The germline gives CDR1 MNHEY, CDR2 SVGEGT. V was clipped by 6 bases and J by 2 bases; unmatched bases: 3. Here the CDR3 reads CASRRLAGTYEQYF. The CDR3 DNA follows: TGTGCCAGCAGACGACTAGCGGGGACCTACGAGCAGTACTTC.

The CDR3 DNA sequence: TGTGCCACCAGTGATTTCCTTGGACGCGTAGCTTTCTTT. Its translation is CATSDFLGRVAFF. The chain uses TRBV24-1 and TRBJ1-1; D is unclear. V lost 1 base, J lost 10 bases, and 12 bases lay in between. Germline assignment: CDR1 KGHDR and CDR2 SFDVKD. The CDR3 is 13 amino acids.

The chain has TRBV30 and TRBJ1-5; possibly TRBD1 for D (6 bases). Trimming took off 3 bases at V and 7 bases at J, with 16 bases between the two ends. Germline-derived CDR1 and CDR2 are GTSNPN and SVGIG (reference sequence). The CDR3 length is 14 residues. For the CDR3, the DNA is TGTGCCTGGAGCTTCCCTTCCGGGGGCCAGCCCCAGCATTTT. Translated: CAWSFPSGGQPQHF.

This clonotype appeared a few times. The V and J genes are TRBV6-2 or TRBV6-3 and TRBJ1-2; D call uncertain. Germline V gene lookup returns CDR1 MNHEY and CDR2 SVGEGT. This CDR3 is 14 amino acids long. V gave up 5 bases and J gave up 0 bases, with 10 bases separating them. CDR3 protein: CASSATGPNYGYTF. CDR3 nucleotide sequence: TGTGCCAGCAGTGCGACGGGTCCTAACTATGGCTACACCTTC.

This clonotype was counted many times. This chain connects TRBV6-2 or TRBV6-3 to TRBJ2-3, with 7 bases lining up with TRBD2. The CDR3 is 17 residues long. CDR1 and CDR2 from the germline V gene are MNHEY and SVGEGT. Trimming removed 0 bases from V and 2 bases from J; junction bases left unmatched: 8. This chain's CDR3 is CASSYSWASGYTDTQYF. Written as DNA, the CDR3 is TGTGCCAGCAGTTACTCGTGGGCTAGCGGCTACACAGATACGCAGTATTTT.

The sample holds a few counts of this clonotype. A much larger clone differs by one base, so this may be a read error. For the CDR3, the DNA is TGTGCCGGCAGCTTAAGTGCCCCGCCGGGGTTCTTC. Translated: CAGSLSAPPGFF. This rearrangement joins TRBV7-9 to TRBJ2-1; D ambiguous. This CDR3 comprises 12 residues. Looked up from germline, CDR1 is SEHNR and CDR2 is FQNEAQ (reference sequence).

This clonotype was detected ten times or more. The chain links TRBV6-6 to TRBJ1-2, with a possible D match to TRBD1 (6 bases). Germline V lookup: CDR1 MNHNY, CDR2 SVGAGI (reference sequence). The CDR3 has 15 amino acids. The V end lost 6 bases, the J end lost 8 bases, and 22 bases lay between the germline ends. In nucleotides, the CDR3 is TGTGCCAGCAGCCCTAAAGGGGGTGAGGGGAAAGGCTACACCTTC. Its protein is CASSPKGGEGKGYTF.